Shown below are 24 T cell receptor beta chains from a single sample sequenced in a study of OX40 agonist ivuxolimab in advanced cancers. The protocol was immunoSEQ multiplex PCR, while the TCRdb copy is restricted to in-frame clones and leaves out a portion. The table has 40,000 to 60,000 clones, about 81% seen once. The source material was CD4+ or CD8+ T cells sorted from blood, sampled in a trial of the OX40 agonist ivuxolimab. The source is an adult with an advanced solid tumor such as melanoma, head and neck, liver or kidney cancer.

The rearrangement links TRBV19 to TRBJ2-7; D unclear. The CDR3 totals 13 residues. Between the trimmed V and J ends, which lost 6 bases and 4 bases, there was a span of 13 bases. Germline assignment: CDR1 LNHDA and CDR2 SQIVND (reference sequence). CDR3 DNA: TGTGCCAGTAGCTCCCCTGGCCGTTACGAGCAGTACTTC. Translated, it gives CASSSPGRYEQYF.

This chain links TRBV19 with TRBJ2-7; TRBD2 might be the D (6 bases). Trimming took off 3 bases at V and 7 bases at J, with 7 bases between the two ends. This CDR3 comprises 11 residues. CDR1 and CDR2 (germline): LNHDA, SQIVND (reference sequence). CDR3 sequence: CASSIRGEQYF. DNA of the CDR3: TGTGCCAGTAGTATCCGGGGGGAGCAGTACTTC. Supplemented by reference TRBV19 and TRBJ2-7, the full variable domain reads DGGITQSPKYLFRKEGQNVTLSCEQNLNHDAMYWYRQDPGQGLRLIYYSQIVNDFQKGDIAEGYSVSREKKESFPLTVTSAQKNPTAFYLCASSIRGEQYFGPGTRLTVT.

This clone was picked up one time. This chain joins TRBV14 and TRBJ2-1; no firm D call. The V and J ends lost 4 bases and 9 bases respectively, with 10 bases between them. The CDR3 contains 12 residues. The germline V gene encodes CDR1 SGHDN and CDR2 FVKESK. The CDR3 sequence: CASSPRWGEQFF. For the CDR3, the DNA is TGTGCCAGCAGCCCCCGCTGGGGTGAGCAGTTCTTC.

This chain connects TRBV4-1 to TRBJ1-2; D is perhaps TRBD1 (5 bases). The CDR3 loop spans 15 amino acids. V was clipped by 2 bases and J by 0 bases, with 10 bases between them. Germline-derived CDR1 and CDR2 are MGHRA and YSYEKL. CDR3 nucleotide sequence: TGCGCCAGCAGCCAATGGTCAGGGTCTAACTATGGCTACACCTTC. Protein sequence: CASSQWSGSNYGYTF.

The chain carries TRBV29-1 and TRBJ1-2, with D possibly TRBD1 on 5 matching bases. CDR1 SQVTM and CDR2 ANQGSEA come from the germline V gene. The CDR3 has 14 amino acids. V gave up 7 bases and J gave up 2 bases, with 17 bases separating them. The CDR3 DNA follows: TGCAGCGCCCTGACAGAACTAAAAAACTATGGCTACACCTTC. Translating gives CSALTELKNYGYTF.

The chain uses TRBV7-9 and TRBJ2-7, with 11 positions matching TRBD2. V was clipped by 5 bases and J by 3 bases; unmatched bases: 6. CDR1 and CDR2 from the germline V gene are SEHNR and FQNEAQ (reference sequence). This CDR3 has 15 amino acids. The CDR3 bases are TGTGCCAGCAGCGTACTAGCGGGAGTAGGCTACGAGCAGTACTTC. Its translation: CASSVLAGVGYEQYF.

This chain's CDR3 is CASSGTLGSGSIDEQFF. In nucleotides, the CDR3 is TGCGCCAGCAGTGGGACCTTAGGGAGCGGGAGTATAGATGAGCAGTTCTTC. The genes are TRBV10-1 and TRBJ2-1; TRBD2 matches at 8 bases. Unmatched junction bases numbered 16, after V lost 4 bases and J lost 8 bases. This CDR3 has 17 residues. Germline V lookup: CDR1 WNHNN, CDR2 SYGVQD (reference sequence).

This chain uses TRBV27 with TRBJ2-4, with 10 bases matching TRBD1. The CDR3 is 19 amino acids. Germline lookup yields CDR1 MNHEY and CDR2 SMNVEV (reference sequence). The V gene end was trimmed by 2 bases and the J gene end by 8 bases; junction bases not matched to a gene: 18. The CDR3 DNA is TGTGCCAGCAGTTTACGTGGACAGGGGGTCTTTGGTCATCTGGACATTCAGTACTTC. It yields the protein CASSLRGQGVFGHLDIQYF.

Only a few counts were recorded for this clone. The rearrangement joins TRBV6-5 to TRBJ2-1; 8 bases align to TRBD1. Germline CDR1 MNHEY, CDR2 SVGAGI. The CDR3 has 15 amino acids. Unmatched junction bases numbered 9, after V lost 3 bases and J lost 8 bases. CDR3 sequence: CASSYPGGIGDEQFF. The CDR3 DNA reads TGTGCCAGCAGTTATCCAGGGGGCATCGGGGATGAGCAGTTCTTC.

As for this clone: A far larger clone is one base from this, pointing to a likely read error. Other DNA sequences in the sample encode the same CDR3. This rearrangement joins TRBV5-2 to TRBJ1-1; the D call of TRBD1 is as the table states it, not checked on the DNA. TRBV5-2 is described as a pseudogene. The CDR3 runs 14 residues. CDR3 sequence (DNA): TGTGCCAGCAGCCAGTTCCCAGGGTACACTGAAGCTTTCTTT. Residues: CASSQFPGYTEAFF.

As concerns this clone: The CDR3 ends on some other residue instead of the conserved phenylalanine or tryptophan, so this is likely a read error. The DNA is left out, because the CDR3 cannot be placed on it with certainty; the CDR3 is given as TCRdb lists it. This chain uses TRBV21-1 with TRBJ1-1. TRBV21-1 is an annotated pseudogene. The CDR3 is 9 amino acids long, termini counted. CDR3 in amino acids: CASTPGPLQ.

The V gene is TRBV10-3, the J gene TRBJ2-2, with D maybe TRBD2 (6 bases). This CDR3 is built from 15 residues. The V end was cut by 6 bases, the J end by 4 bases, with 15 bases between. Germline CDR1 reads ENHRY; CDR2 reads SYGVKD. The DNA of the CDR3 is TGTGCCATCAGGCTACGACTAGGGAGCACCGGGGAGCTGTTTTTT. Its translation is CAIRLRLGSTGELFF.

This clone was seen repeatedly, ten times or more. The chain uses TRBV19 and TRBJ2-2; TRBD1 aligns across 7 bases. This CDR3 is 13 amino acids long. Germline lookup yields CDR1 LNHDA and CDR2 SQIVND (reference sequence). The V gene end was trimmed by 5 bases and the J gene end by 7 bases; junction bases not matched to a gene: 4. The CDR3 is CASSGQVIGELFF. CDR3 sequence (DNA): TGTGCCAGTAGTGGACAGGTCATCGGGGAGCTGTTTTTT.

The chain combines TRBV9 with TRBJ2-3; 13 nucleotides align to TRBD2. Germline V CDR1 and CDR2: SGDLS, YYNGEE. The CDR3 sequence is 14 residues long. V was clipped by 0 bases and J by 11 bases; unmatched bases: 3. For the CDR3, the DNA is TGTGCCAGCAGCGTAGGGACTAGCGGGAGTTTGCAGTATTTT. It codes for CASSVGTSGSLQYF.

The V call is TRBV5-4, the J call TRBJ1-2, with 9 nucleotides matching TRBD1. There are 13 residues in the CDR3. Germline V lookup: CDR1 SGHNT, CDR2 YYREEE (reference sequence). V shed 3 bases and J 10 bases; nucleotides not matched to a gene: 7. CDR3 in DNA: TGTGCCAGCAGCTCACAGGGGGCGGATGACTACACCTTC. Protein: CASSSQGADDYTF. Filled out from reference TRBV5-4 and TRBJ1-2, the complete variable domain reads ETGVTQSPTHLIKTRGQQVTLRCSSQSGHNTVSWYQQALGQGPQFIFQYYREEENGRGNFPPRFSGLQFPNYSSELNVNALELDDSALYLCASSSQGADDYTFGSGTRLTVV.

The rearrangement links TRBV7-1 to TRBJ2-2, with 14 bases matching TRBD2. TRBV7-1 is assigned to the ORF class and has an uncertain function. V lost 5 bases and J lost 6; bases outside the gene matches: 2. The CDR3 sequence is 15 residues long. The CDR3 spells CASSLTSGRAGELFF. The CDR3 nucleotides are TGTGCCAGCAGCCTGACTAGCGGGAGGGCCGGGGAGCTGTTTTTT.

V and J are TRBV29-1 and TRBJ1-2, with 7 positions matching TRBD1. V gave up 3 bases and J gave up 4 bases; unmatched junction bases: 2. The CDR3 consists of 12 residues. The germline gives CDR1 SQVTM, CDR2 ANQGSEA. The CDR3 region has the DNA TGCAGCGTTGAGGACAGGTTCTATGGCTACACCTTC. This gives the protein CSVEDRFYGYTF.

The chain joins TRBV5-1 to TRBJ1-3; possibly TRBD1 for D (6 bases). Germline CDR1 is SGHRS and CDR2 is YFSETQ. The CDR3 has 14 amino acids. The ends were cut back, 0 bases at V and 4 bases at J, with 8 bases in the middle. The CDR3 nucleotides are TGCGCCAGCAGCTTGGGGACAGAGGGAAACACCATATATTTT. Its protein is CASSLGTEGNTIYF.

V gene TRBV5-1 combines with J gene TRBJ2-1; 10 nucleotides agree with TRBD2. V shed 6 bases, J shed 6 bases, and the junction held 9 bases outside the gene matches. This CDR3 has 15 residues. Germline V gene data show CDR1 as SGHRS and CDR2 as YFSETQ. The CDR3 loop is CASTDLAGVTNEQFF. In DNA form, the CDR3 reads TGCGCCAGCACCGACCTAGCGGGAGTTACCAATGAGCAGTTCTTC.

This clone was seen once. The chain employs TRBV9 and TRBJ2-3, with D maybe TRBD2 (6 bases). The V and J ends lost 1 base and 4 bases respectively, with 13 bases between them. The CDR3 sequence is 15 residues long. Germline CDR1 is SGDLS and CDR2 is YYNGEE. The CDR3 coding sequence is TGTGCCAGCAGCGTACGAGGTAGCGGAGCAGATACGCAGTATTTT. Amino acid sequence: CASSVRGSGADTQYF.

CDR3 in amino acids: CSIRTGTSGRANEQFF. Written as DNA, the CDR3 is TGCAGCATTAGAACCGGGACTAGCGGGAGGGCCAATGAGCAGTTCTTC. This chain uses TRBV29-1 with TRBJ2-1, with 16 bases identical to TRBD2. This CDR3 has 16 residues. After removal of 8 bases from V and 6 bases from J, the junction contained 10 bases not matched to a gene. The germline V gene encodes CDR1 SQVTM and CDR2 ANQGSEA.

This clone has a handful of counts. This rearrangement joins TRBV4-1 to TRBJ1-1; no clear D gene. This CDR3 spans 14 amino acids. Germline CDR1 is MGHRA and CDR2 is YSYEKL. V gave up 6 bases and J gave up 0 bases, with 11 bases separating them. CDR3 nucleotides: TGCGCCAGCAGACAGACGGATGTGAACACTGAAGCTTTCTTT. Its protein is CASRQTDVNTEAFF.

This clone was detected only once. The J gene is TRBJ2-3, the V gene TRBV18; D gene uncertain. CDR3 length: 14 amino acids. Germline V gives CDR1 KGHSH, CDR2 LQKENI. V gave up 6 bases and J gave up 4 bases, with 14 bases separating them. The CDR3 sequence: CASSAASGSDTQYF. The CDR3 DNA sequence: TGTGCCAGCTCCGCCGCGAGTGGGTCAGATACGCAGTATTTT.

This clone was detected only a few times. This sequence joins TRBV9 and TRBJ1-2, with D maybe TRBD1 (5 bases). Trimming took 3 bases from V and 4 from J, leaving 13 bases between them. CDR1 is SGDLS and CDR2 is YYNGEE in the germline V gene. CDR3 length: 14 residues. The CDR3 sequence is CASSDGTASYGYTF. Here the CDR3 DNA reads TGTGCCAGCAGCGATGGGACGGCCTCCTATGGCTACACCTTC.